Shown below are 26 T cell receptor beta chains from a single sample sequenced in a study of brain T cells in children with intractable seizures. TCRdb's copy holds only in-frame clones and misses some; the assay was immunoSEQ multiplex PCR. In the table there are 95,000 to 120,000 clones, approximately 94% of which are singletons. The starting material was peripheral blood, obtained at surgery. The receptors derive from a boy less than two years old with hemimegalencephaly and intractable seizures.

The V and J genes are TRBV28 and TRBJ2-7, with D perhaps being TRBD1 or TRBD2 (5 bases each). The germline gives CDR1 MDHEN, CDR2 SYDVKM. The CDR3 sequence is 14 residues long. V lost 6 bases and J lost 2, with 14 bases in between. This CDR3 reads CASRPGTQTYEQYF. CDR3 nucleotides: TGTGCCAGCAGGCCCGGGACCCAGACCTACGAGCAGTACTTC.

The chain employs TRBV4-1 and TRBJ1-6; maybe TRBD1 (6 bases). The V gene lost 0 bases and the J gene lost 7 bases, with 10 bases spanning the gap. The CDR3 runs 15 residues. Looked up from germline, CDR1 is MGHRA and CDR2 is YSYEKL. CDR3 sequence: CASSQEGARNSPLHF. DNA of the CDR3: TGCGCCAGCAGCCAAGAGGGGGCGCGAAATTCACCCCTCCACTTT.

This clone was counted only a few times. The sample carries other DNA sequences with the same CDR3. J is TRBJ2-7 and V is TRBV7-9; TRBD2 matches at 12 bases. The V and J ends lost 5 bases and 3 bases, in that order; junction bases with no gene match: 5. The CDR3 runs to 15 residues. Germline V gives CDR1 SEHNR, CDR2 FQNEAQ (reference sequence). The CDR3 DNA sequence: TGTGCCAGCAGCACCCTACTAGCGGGAGGCTACGAGCAGTACTTC. This codes for CASSTLLAGGYEQYF.

The chain has TRBV11-3 and TRBJ2-3, with unresolved D. Germline V gives CDR1 SGHNT, CDR2 YENEEA. This CDR3 comprises 15 residues. V lost 2 bases and J 0 bases, leaving 9 bases between the germline ends. CDR3 sequence (DNA): TGTGCCAGCAGCTTATCTGCGTCTAGCACAGATACGCAGTATTTT. It specifies CASSLSASSTDTQYF.

The V gene is TRBV6-5, the J gene TRBJ1-3; TRBD1 agrees at 7 bases. There are 15 residues in the CDR3. V lost 2 bases, J lost 4 bases, and 5 bases stayed unmatched. Germline V gene data show CDR1 as MNHEY and CDR2 as SVGAGI. The CDR3 reads CASSYQGTVGNTIYF. The CDR3 DNA reads as TGTGCCAGCAGTTACCAAGGGACAGTGGGAAACACCATATATTTT.

The V gene is TRBV25-1, the J gene TRBJ2-3; 7 nucleotides align to TRBD2. CDR3 length: 15 residues. Per the germline V gene, CDR1 is MGHDK and CDR2 is SYGVNS. J gave up 1 base and V 2 bases, and 3 bases lay outside the gene matches. The CDR3 nucleotides read TGTGCCAGCAGTGAAGCGGGAGCGGGCACAGATACGCAGTATTTT. Its translation: CASSEAGAGTDTQYF. The full variable domain, in which reference TRBV25-1 and TRBJ2-3 provide the parts outside the CDR3, is EADIYQTPRYLVIGTGKKITLECSQTMGHDKMYWYQQDPGMELHLIHYSYGVNSTEKGDLSSESTVSRIRTEHFPLTLESARPSHTSQYLCASSEAGAGTDTQYFGPGTRLTVL.

The chain has TRBV9 and TRBJ2-5; TRBD2 might be the D (6 bases). The germline CDR1 and CDR2 sequences are SGDLS and YYNGEE. The V and J ends lost 7 bases and 2 bases respectively, with 18 bases between them. The CDR3 sequence is 15 residues long. CDR3 bases: TGTGCCAGCGGCGGGGACCGACTAGTACAAGAGACCCAGTACTTC. Protein product: CASGGDRLVQETQYF. The full variable domain, with the rest looked up from reference TRBV9 and TRBJ2-5, is DSGVTQTPKHLITATGQRVTLRCSPRSGDLSVYWYQQSLDQGLQFLIQYYNGEERAKGNILERFSAQQFPDLHSELNLSSLELGDSALYFCASGGDRLVQETQYFGPGTRLLVL.

The rearrangement links TRBV11-3 to TRBJ2-1; TRBD2 agrees at 7 bases. In germline, CDR1 is SGHNT, CDR2 YENEEA. V lost 2 bases to trimming and J lost 0 bases; unmatched junction nucleotides: 7. The CDR3 spans 17 residues. The CDR3 reads CASSLSLSGGSYNEQFF. The CDR3 nucleotides are TGTGCCAGCAGCTTAAGTCTATCGGGGGGCTCCTACAATGAGCAGTTCTTC.

The chain couples TRBV19 to TRBJ1-6, with 7 bases matching TRBD1. The V gene end was trimmed by 6 bases and the J gene end by 4 bases; junction bases not matched to a gene: 3. This CDR3 spans 14 amino acids. Per germline, CDR1 LNHDA and CDR2 SQIVND (reference sequence). In DNA, the CDR3 is TGTGCCAGTAGGAGGGACAGTTATAATTCACCCCTCCACTTT. It is translated as CASRRDSYNSPLHF.

The chain couples TRBV5-1 to TRBJ2-1; D gene uncertain. This CDR3 contains 15 residues. Trimming pared 4 bases from V and 3 bases from J, leaving 14 bases between. The V gene's germline CDR1 is SGHRS and CDR2 YFSETQ. The CDR3 bases are TGCGCCAGCAGCCCACAACTATCCTACTACAATGAGCAGTTCTTC. Protein: CASSPQLSYYNEQFF.

The chain employs TRBV11-2 and TRBJ2-7; no clear D gene. Deletions cut 5 bases from V and 3 bases from J, with 11 bases between. The CDR3 covers 13 residues. CDR1 and CDR2 from the germline V gene are SGHAT and FQNNGV. CDR3 coding DNA: TGTGCCAGCAGCCCACGGACGGTCTACGAGCAGTACTTC. Protein product: CASSPRTVYEQYF.

This chain connects TRBV13 to TRBJ2-3; maybe TRBD2 (6 bases). The germline CDR1 and CDR2 sequences are PRHDT and FYEKMQ (reference sequence). This CDR3 comprises 19 residues. V was pared by 5 bases and J by 2 bases, with 26 bases between. The CDR3 nucleotides are TGTGCCAGCAGCCGCTCGGTTTTTCAGCGGGCAAAGGACACAGATACGCAGTATTTT. Its translation is CASSRSVFQRAKDTDTQYF. The full variable domain, completed using reference TRBV13 and TRBJ2-3, is AAGVIQSPRHLIKEKRETATLKCYPIPRHDTVYWYQQGPGQDPQFLISFYEKMQSDKGSIPDRFSAQQFSDYHSELNMSSLELGDSALYFCASSRSVFQRAKDTDTQYFGPGTRLTVL.

The chain joins TRBV7-8 to TRBJ2-7; D might be TRBD2 (6 bases). CDR1 SGHVS and CDR2 FQNEAQ come from the germline V gene. The CDR3 spans 13 residues. The V gene lost 2 bases and the J gene lost 3 bases, with 8 bases spanning the gap. In DNA, the CDR3 is TGTGCCAGCAGCTTAAGGACTATCTACGAGCAGTACTTC. This gives the protein CASSLRTIYEQYF. Together with reference TRBV7-8 and TRBJ2-7, the CDR3 gives the full variable domain: GAGVSQSPRYKVAKRGQDVALRCDPISGHVSLFWYQQALGQGPEFLTYFQNEAQLDKSGLPSDRFFAERPEGSVSTLKIQRTQQEDSAVYLCASSLRTIYEQYFGPGTRLTVT.

The chain is built from TRBV27 and TRBJ1-6, with D perhaps TRBD1 (5 bases). With 7 bases removed from V and 4 bases from J, the gap between germline ends came to 17 bases. The CDR3 runs to 16 residues. The germline CDR1 and CDR2 sequences are MNHEY and SMNVEV (reference sequence). The CDR3 is CASTSRGGIYNSPLHF. In DNA, the CDR3 is TGTGCCAGCACCTCCCGGGGGGGGATTTATAATTCACCCCTCCACTTT.

This sequence joins TRBV5-5 and TRBJ2-5; D unclear. The V gene lost 3 bases and the J gene lost 3 bases, with 3 bases spanning the gap. Germline CDR1 reads SGHKS; CDR2 reads YYEKEE (reference sequence). CDR3 size: 11 residues. The CDR3 nucleotides are TGTGCCAGCAGCTACGAAGAGACCCAGTACTTC. Its protein product is CASSYEETQYF. The whole variable domain, remainder taken from reference TRBV5-5 and TRBJ2-5, is DAGVTQSPTHLIKTRGQQVTLRCSPISGHKSVSWYQQVLGQGPQFIFQYYEKEERGRGNFPDRFSARQFPNYSSELNVNALLLGDSALYLCASSYEETQYFGPGTRLLVL.

The chain uses TRBV6-1 and TRBJ1-2; D unclear. This CDR3 spans 13 amino acids. CDR1 and CDR2 (germline): MNHNS, SASEGT. The V end lost 1 base, the J end lost 8 bases, and 11 bases lay between the germline ends. CDR3 nucleotides: TGTGCCAGCAGTGAAGAAGGTAGCAGGGGCTACACCTTC. It specifies CASSEEGSRGYTF.

V gene TRBV5-6 combines with J gene TRBJ2-7; D gene unclear. V was clipped by 1 base and J by 3 bases, with 11 bases between them. The CDR3 contains 14 residues. CDR1 and CDR2 (germline): SGHDT, YYEEEE. The CDR3 loop reads CASSLLPEVYEQYF. In DNA form, the CDR3 reads TGTGCCAGCAGCTTGCTTCCAGAAGTCTACGAGCAGTACTTC.

The chain joins TRBV7-2 to TRBJ2-7; possible D gene TRBD1, 5 bases. The germline V gene has CDR1 SGHTA and CDR2 FQGNSA. The CDR3 runs to 15 residues. With 1 base removed from V and 0 bases from J, the gap between germline ends came to 10 bases. The CDR3 spells CASSLGTLLSYEQYF. Here the CDR3 DNA reads TGTGCCAGCAGCTTAGGGACACTTCTCTCCTACGAGCAGTACTTC. The variable domain in full, with the rest retrieved from reference TRBV7-2 and TRBJ2-7, is GAGVSQSPSNKVTEKGKDVELRCDPISGHTALYWYRQSLGQGLEFLIYFQGNSAPDKSGLPSDRFSAERTGGSVSTLTIQRTQQEDSAVYLCASSLGTLLSYEQYFGPGTRLTVT.

This clone appeared once. V is TRBV7-2 and J is TRBJ2-3; D might be TRBD2 (6 bases). This CDR3 contains 16 residues. The V gene lost 5 bases and the J gene lost 2 bases, with 17 bases spanning the gap. Per the germline V gene, CDR1 is SGHTA and CDR2 is FQGNSA. CDR3 in amino acids: CASSTWDSRTTDTQYF. The CDR3 DNA follows: TGTGCCAGCAGCACCTGGGACTCCAGAACCACAGATACGCAGTATTTT.

This chain joins TRBV19 and TRBJ1-1; D is unclear. Germline V gene sequence: CDR1 LNHDA, CDR2 SQIVND (reference sequence). Trimming took off 8 bases at V and 8 bases at J, with 18 bases between the two ends. The CDR3 has 13 amino acids. CDR3 sequence reads: CASSRRPELEAFF. As DNA, the CDR3 is TGTGCCAGTTCGCGGCGGCCTGAACTCGAAGCTTTCTTT.

The count of this clone is one. As DNA, the CDR3 is TGTGCCATCAGTGCTTCTGGGACAGCGGCACTAGCGGACTACGAGCAGTACTTC. It translates to CAISASGTAALADYEQYF. The genes are TRBV10-3 and TRBJ2-7; TRBD2 might be the D (8 bases). CDR3 length: 18 amino acids. CDR1 is ENHRY and CDR2 is SYGVKD in the germline V gene. The V end lost 4 bases, the J end lost 3 bases, and 25 bases lay between the germline ends.

This clone has a single count. The chain has TRBV27 and TRBJ2-7; either TRBD1 or TRBD2 may fit D (5 bases each). Trimming took 5 bases from V and 5 from J, leaving 16 bases between them. The CDR3 length is 14 residues. The V gene's germline CDR1 is MNHEY and CDR2 SMNVEV (reference sequence). The CDR3 is CASSPGRSRHEQYF. In DNA, the CDR3 is TGTGCCAGCAGTCCGGGACGCTCGCGCCACGAGCAGTACTTC.

This clone was recorded a few times. The J gene is TRBJ1-5, the V gene TRBV27; the match to TRBD1 covers 9 bases. Trimming at V came to 6 bases and at J to 6 bases, leaving 9 bases not matched to a gene. The length of the CDR3 is 15 residues. The germline CDR1 and CDR2 sequences are MNHEY and SMNVEV (reference sequence). CDR3: CASSLQGAGGQPQHF. The DNA of the CDR3 is TGTGCCAGCAGCCTACAGGGGGCCGGCGGTCAGCCCCAGCATTTT.

The gene calls are TRBV10-3 and TRBJ2-2; 7 bases map to TRBD1. CDR1 is ENHRY, CDR2 SYGVKD, per germline. This CDR3 has 16 residues. The junction had 9 bases not matched to a gene; V was cut back by 4 bases and J by 4 bases. The CDR3 DNA reads as TGTGCCATCAGTGTATCTCGGACAGGCACCACCGGGGAGCTGTTTTTT. It specifies CAISVSRTGTTGELFF.

This sequence joins TRBV19 and TRBJ1-6; a weak D match, TRBD1 (6 bases). The CDR3 contains 16 residues. Trimming took off 4 bases at V and 4 bases at J, with 14 bases between the two ends. CDR1 is LNHDA and CDR2 is SQIVND in the germline V gene (reference sequence). CDR3 sequence (DNA): TGTGCCAGTAGTACCCTGGCAGGGGCGTATAATTCACCCCTCCACTTT. This sequence encodes CASSTLAGAYNSPLHF.

A single count supports this clone. V usage is TRBV7-3 and J usage is TRBJ1-5; D is unclear. There are 13 residues in the CDR3. CDR1 is SGHTA, CDR2 FQGTGA, per germline. Trimming took 3 bases from V and 4 from J, leaving 7 bases between them. The CDR3 nucleotides read TGTGCCAGCAGCTTGGGCCCGAATCAGCCCCAGCATTTT. This gives the protein CASSLGPNQPQHF. The full variable domain, rest sourced from reference TRBV7-3 and TRBJ1-5, is GAGVSQTPSNKVTEKGKYVELRCDPISGHTALYWYRQSLGQGPEFLIYFQGTGAADDSGLPNDRFFAVRPEGSVSTLKIQRTERGDSAVYLCASSLGPNQPQHFGDGTRLSIL.